This paragraph reports one T cell receptor (beta chain). The antigen is not known. This record comes from a study of cytomegalovirus exposure and HLA in healthy donors. General study results and limits: By HLA locus, TCR association rates varied in a later analysis, with DRB1 showing the most and HLA-C the fewest. The authors considered a cluster of highly shared sequence variants likely to be a sequencing artifact. Later on, an analysis tied 15,000 or so TCR beta sequences to HLA alleles at 0.05 false discovery rate.

The CDR3 extends over 16 amino acids. Unmatched junction bases numbered 8, after V lost 0 bases and J lost 7 bases. The germline CDR1 and CDR2 sequences are SGDLS and YYNGEE. PCR used 60 Vbeta primers and 13 Jbeta primers. The table came from immunoSEQ multiplex PCR; TCRdb's copy has only in-frame clones and leaves some out. The sample consists of about 190,000 clones, about 83% of them appearing once. The receptor was derived from a woman aged 45-65 years in good health and CMV-seropositive. This chain uses TRBV9 with TRBJ2-2, with TRBD1 matching over 8 bases. Sequenced material: PBMCs. The CDR3 DNA reads as TGTGCCAGCAGCGTAGCCCCAGGGGGCGCCGGCGGGGAGCTGTTTTTT. Translating gives CASSVAPGGAGGELFF.